This paragraph covers one T cell receptor (beta chain) sequence. Using immunoSEQ multiplex PCR, the repertoire was profiled, and TCRdb retains in-frame clones only, with some absent. This repertoire shows roughly 5,000 clones, 70% to 90% found once; its top ten account for 20% to 25%. As to time point: newly diagnosed, previously untreated cHL patient sample. The CD8+ T cells came from thawed PBMCs through magnetic negative selection. The data belong to a study of PD-1 blockade in classical Hodgkin lymphoma. The CDR3 length is 16 residues. Trimming took 4 bases from V and 0 from J; bases not matched to a gene: 4. Per the germline V gene, CDR1 is SNHLY and CDR2 is FYNNEI.

Specimen: CD8+ T cells from blood. The chain employs TRBV2 and TRBJ1-4; TRBD1 matches 8 bases. The source is a human donor with classical Hodgkin lymphoma. CDR3 nucleotide sequence: TGTGCCAGCAGTGGGACAGGGTTGGCAACTAATGAAAAACTGTTTTTT. Protein sequence: CASSGTGLATNEKLFF.